This T cell receptor (beta chain) was sequenced during a study of shared clonotypes between healthy human individuals. Study results and caveats: Generation probability values for non-shared clonotypes were lower than those for clonotypes shared by all four donors.

This table comes from immunoSEQ multiplex PCR, and its TCRdb copy is limited to in-frame clones, with some not included. Of around 1.9 million clones in the sample, 93% were seen once. Terminally differentiated effector memory CD45RA+ cells were excluded from the naive CD8 cells, which were CD45RO-negative and positively selected for CCR7. In the case of this clone: The antigen is not known.

The CDR3 is 15 amino acids. CDR1 is SNHLY and CDR2 is FYNNEI in the germline V gene. The V and J ends lost 4 bases and 3 bases respectively, with 12 bases between them. The sequenced sample was naive CD8+ T cells from PBMCs. The clonotype comes from a young man in good health. Some clones in this sample may be carry-over from other donors' samples. The chain recombines TRBV2 with TRBJ1-4, with a possible D match to TRBD1 (6 bases). CDR3 protein: CASSVRGWANEKLFF. The DNA of the CDR3 is TGTGCCAGCAGTGTCAGGGGCTGGGCTAATGAAAAACTGTTTTTT. The full variable domain, rest sourced from reference TRBV2 and TRBJ1-4, is EPEVTQTPSHQVTQMGQEVILRCVPISNHLYFYWYRQILGQKVEFLVSFYNNEISEKSEIFDDQFSVERPDGSNFTLKIRSTKLEDSAMYFCASSVRGWANEKLFFGSGTQLSVL.